Here is one T cell receptor beta chain with its context. What this receptor recognizes is not known. No qualities accompany the bases; no much larger clone lies one base away. The source of the sample is a study of human T cells and chemical hapten exposure (dated by TCRdb to the early 2020s). Regarding the research as a whole: For sensitization, 2% DPC in acetone was applied to a roughly 2 cm by roughly 2 cm area of upper inner arm skin. Throughout the study period of about 23 weeks, patients also received therapeutic DPC doses to the scalp every week. Patch tests used Finn chambers with 0.01% DPC on the upper back, scored after 6 days by International Contact Dermatitis Research Group standards. Alopecia areata with under or over 50% scalp involvement, alopecia totalis and alopecia universalis were represented in the patient cohort, which was mostly female. Libraries were pooled for sequencing, and variation in per-sample TCR yields was attributed mainly to small differences in library volumes within the pool. The study tracked peripheral blood TCR repertoire changes in vivo during primary and secondary sensitization to the hapten diphenylcyclopropenone (DPC) in alopecia patients. Patient blood was sampled pre-sensitization (week 0) and at 2, 6 and about 24 weeks after DPC sensitization. About 30 alopecia patients provided blood for TCR sequencing at one to four time points (pre-sensitization, 2, 6 and 24 weeks).

Library construction relied on RACE. Reads for this sample came from a NextSeq 500. During library preparation, unique molecular identifiers were attached to individual cDNA molecules so that TCRs could be counted in a quantitative, reproducible way. For every blood RNA sample, sequencing covered both the TCR alpha and TCR beta chains. On the authors' methods: The median number of TCRs per sample was approximately 93,000, ranging from about 20,000 to 700,000. V, J and CDR3 annotation of the TCR reads was carried out using the Decombinator software suite. For PS versus PT1 abundance plots, all samples were subsampled to the same number of TCRs (28,000). Expanded TCRs were defined as absent before sensitization and observed at least eight times at the 2-week time point. TCRdb reprocessed the public reads (quality trimming at Q25 with fastp, clone calling with MiXCR) and kept in-frame beta chains. Rows are unified per CDR3 protein, each entry keeping the most common DNA and genes. The V and J calls here are based on TCRdb, not the publication. The table for this sample lists more than 250,000 distinct CDR3 sequences; about 9.4% of them were counted only once. Together, the top ten hold about 2.5% of the sample.

General findings and caveats noted by the study authors: After repeated subsampling, changes were observed in the strength of the expansion versus patch-test correlation and in the threshold at which the correlation became significant. Because all patients had alopecia, a presumed autoimmune disease, the immune response of the patients might differ from that of healthy individuals. The number of TCRs above 1 in 1000 frequency did not change with DPC sensitization; there was no evidence of global repertoire structure alterations. Significantly more large CDR3 similarity clusters were formed by expanded TCRs than by pre-sensitization or healthy control sets, consistent with antigen-driven responses. The number of PT1 expanded TCRs positively correlated with patch test score, significant at thresholds 8, 16 and 32 but not 4.

The germline V end is reduced by 7 bases and the J end by 3 bases; junction bases left unmatched: 5. Looking up the germline V gene yields CDR1 MNHEY and CDR2 SVGAGI. The CDR3 runs 15 amino acids, cysteine and phenylalanine included. The only DNA kept is the CDR3, 45 bases in frame from the first base. Sample time point, as interpreted from the label and publication: pre-sensitization, week 0. The sample's treatment or condition label is to be understood as: therapeutic diphenylcyclopropenone sensitization with weekly scalp DPC. Blood at each patch-test visit was drawn before the patch test was applied. Patients were considered eligible if aged 18 to 70, diagnosed with alopecia and deemed suitable for DPC therapy, and patients were excluded if pregnant. Total RNA was extracted from unfractionated whole blood that had been collected in Tempus Blood RNA tubes.

The specimen was whole blood, collected in connection with sensitization to the hapten diphenylcyclopropenone (DPC). The rearranged segments are TRBV6-5 and TRBJ2-2; a stretch of 10 junction bases matches TRBD1. This sequence originates from a woman aged 40-49 years with alopecia areata. Some clones in this sample may be carry-over from other donors' samples. The CDR3 region has the sequence CASKKTGGDTGELFF. The bases read TGTGCCAGCAAAAAGACAGGGGGCGACACCGGGGAGCTGTTTTTT.